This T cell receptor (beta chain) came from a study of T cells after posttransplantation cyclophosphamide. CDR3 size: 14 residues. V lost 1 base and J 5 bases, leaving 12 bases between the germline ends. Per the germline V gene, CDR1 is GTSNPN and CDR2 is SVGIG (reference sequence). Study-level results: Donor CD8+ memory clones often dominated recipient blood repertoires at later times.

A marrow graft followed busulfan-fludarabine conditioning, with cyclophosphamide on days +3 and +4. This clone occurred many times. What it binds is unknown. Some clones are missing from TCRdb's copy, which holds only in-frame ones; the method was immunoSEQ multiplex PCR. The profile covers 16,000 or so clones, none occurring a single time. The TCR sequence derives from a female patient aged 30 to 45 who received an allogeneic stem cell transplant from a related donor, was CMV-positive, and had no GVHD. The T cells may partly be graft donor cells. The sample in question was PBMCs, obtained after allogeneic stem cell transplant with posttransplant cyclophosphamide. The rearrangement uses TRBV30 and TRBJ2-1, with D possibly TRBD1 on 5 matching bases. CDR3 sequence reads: CAWSGLGPDNEQFF. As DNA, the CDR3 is TGTGCCTGGAGTGGGCTGGGGCCCGACAATGAGCAGTTCTTC.